Sequencing of this T cell receptor beta chain was carried out in a study of immune heterogeneity within non-small cell lung tumors. This clonotype has just a few counts. A much larger clone lies one base from this, so it may be a read error. TCR beta CDR3 regions came from multiplex PCR with 32 forward V and 13 reverse J primers. One entry per CDR3 protein, called by TCRdb with MiXCR from the multiplex PCR reads. The sample has 5,000 to 6,000 distinct CDR3 sequences, 21% seen once. Bulk tumor genomic DNA constituted the template, at approximately 600 ng per sample. Widely spaced biopsies, several per primary tumor, were obtained at surgery. Curative operations were performed on patients who had untreated, newly diagnosed non-small cell lung cancer. Germline lookup yields CDR1 DFQATT and CDR2 SNEGSKA (reference sequence). This CDR3 has 13 residues.

The source of this sequence is a woman aged 55-70 years with non-small cell lung cancer. The chain is built from TRBV20-1 and TRBJ2-7, with 7 nucleotides matching TRBD1. Sequencing was performed on lung tumor tissue. The CDR3 DNA reads TGCAGTGCCCCGGGACAGAACTCCTACGAGCAGTGCTTC. It yields the protein CSAPGQNSYEQCF.